In its sample, the clone carrying this TCR beta chain was seen many times. Amplification targeted TCR beta CDR3 regions from RNA transcripts. First-round RT-PCR targeting the TCR CDR3 was performed with the HTBI primer set. MiXCR was run by TCRdb on the multiplex PCR reads, yielding one entry per CDR3 protein. The sample yields under 300,000 distinct CDR3 sequences, roughly an eighth seen once. Germline V gene lookup returns CDR1 MNHNS and CDR2 SASEGT. The CDR3 spans 12 residues. Trimming took off 8 bases at V and 5 bases at J, with 9 bases between the two ends. This sample was included in a study of T cells in Graves' hyperthyroidism and ophthalmopathy.

The specimen sequenced was blood. This chain joins TRBV6-1 and TRBJ1-4; D might be TRBD1 (6 bases). This sequence originates from a woman in her thirties or forties with Graves' hyperthyroidism. CDR3 region: CASSQGNEKLFF. The DNA of the CDR3 is TGTGCCAGCTCCCAGGGGAATGAAAAACTGTTTTTT.